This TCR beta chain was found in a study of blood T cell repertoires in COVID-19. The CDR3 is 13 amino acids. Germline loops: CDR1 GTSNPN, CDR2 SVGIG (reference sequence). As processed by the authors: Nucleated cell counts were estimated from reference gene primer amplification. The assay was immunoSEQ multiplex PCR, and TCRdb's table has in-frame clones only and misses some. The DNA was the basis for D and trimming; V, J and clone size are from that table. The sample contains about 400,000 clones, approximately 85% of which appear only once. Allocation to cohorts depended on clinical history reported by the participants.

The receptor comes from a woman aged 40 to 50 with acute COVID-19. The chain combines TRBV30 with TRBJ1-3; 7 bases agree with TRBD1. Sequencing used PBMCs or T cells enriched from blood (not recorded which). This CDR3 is CACPTGSGNTIYF. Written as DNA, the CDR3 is TGTGCTTGCCCGACAGGGTCTGGAAACACCATATATTTT.